These T cell receptor beta chains were read from a single sample in a study of T cell responses to AZD1222 COVID-19 vaccine. This table comes from immunoSEQ multiplex PCR, and its TCRdb copy is limited to in-frame clones, with some not included. This sample has 60,000 to 75,000 clones; 80% to 90% occur once, and the top ten carry about 19%. Sequencing used peripheral blood, obtained on day 0 of AZD1222 vaccination. Receptors were obtained from an adult in good health. CDR3s include the opening cysteine and the closing phenylalanine or tryptophan. The D gene is left open where the match is weak. Rows may omit the clone size; those that give it use once, few, many or a size class.

V gene,J gene,clone size,D gene,CDR3 DNA,CDR3 protein
TRBV6-2/TRBV6-3,TRBJ1-1,.,TRBD1,TGTGCCAGCAGTTTCGGGACAGGGGGGGACACTGAAGCTTTCTTT,CASSFGTGGDTEAFF
TRBV3-1/TRBV3-2,TRBJ1-1,.,.,TGTGCCAGCAGCCAAGGGGGTCCTACTGAAGCTTTCTTT,CASSQGGPTEAFF
TRBV21-1,TRBJ1-2,.,.,TGTGCCAGCCAACAGAGCTATGGCTACACCTTC,CASQQSYGYTF
TRBV20-1,TRBJ1-2,.,TRBD1,TGTTCACATCCGGGACAGGACGGCTACACCTTC,CSHPGQDGYTF
TRBV7-6,TRBJ2-5,.,TRBD1,TGTGCCAGCAGCTTTACAGGGGGCAGAGAGACCCAGTACTTC,CASSFTGGRETQYF
TRBV28,TRBJ2-7,once,TRBD2,TGTGCCAGCAGCCGGGACTACGAAACCTACGAGCAGTACTTC,CASSRDYETYEQYF
TRBV14,TRBJ1-3,.,.,TGTGCCAGCAGCCCCAACGGTAATTGGGGGAACACCATATATTTT,CASSPNGNWGNTIYF
TRBV5-5,TRBJ1-6,.,.,TGTGCCAGCAGCTACGACACCGATTCACCCCTCCACTTT,CASSYDTDSPLHF
TRBV15,TRBJ2-1,few,TRBD2,TGTGCCACCAGCAGAGGTGGGACTAGCGCGTCTGAGCAGTTCTTC,CATSRGGTSASEQFF
TRBV4-1,TRBJ1-3,.,.,TGCGCCAGCAGCCGAGTTCAGGCTCCTGGAAACACCATATATTTT,CASSRVQAPGNTIYF
TRBV7-8,TRBJ2-7,.,TRBD2,TGTGCCAGCAGCCCTAGCGGGAGTTACTCCTACGAGCAGTACTTC,CASSPSGSYSYEQYF
TRBV19,TRBJ2-3,.,.,TGTGCCAGTAGTCCTCAGGGGAGTACAGATACGCAGTATTTT,CASSPQGSTDTQYF
TRBV5-1,TRBJ2-2,.,.,TGCGCCAGCAGCCCCGGGGTAGACACCGGGGAGCTGTTTTTT,CASSPGVDTGELFF
TRBV20-1,TRBJ2-7,.,TRBD1,TGCAGTGCGCTGGGACAGGGCGAGCAGTACTTC,CSALGQGEQYF
TRBV19,TRBJ1-5,.,.,TGTGCCAGTAGTATACTTTTTCGGGTAGATGGTGGCAATCAGCCCCAGCATTTT,CASSILFRVDGGNQPQHF
TRBV6-5,TRBJ1-5,.,.,TGTGCCAGCCGCTATAGGGACAATCAGCCCCAGCATTTT,CASRYRDNQPQHF
TRBV7-2,TRBJ1-4,.,.,TGTGCCAGCAGCTTAGCGGGGACAACGGTCGAAAAACTGTTTTTT,CASSLAGTTVEKLFF
TRBV6-6,TRBJ2-5,.,.,TGTGCCAGCAGCCTCCAGGGGGCGGGGGAAGAGACCCAGTACTTC,CASSLQGAGEETQYF
TRBV28,TRBJ2-2,.,.,TGTGCCAGCAGACCTCAGAACACCGGGGAGCTGTTTTTT,CASRPQNTGELFF
TRBV7-9,TRBJ1-1,.,.,TGTGCCAGCAGCTTCCCACAGGTTGACACTGAAGCTTTCTTT,CASSFPQVDTEAFF